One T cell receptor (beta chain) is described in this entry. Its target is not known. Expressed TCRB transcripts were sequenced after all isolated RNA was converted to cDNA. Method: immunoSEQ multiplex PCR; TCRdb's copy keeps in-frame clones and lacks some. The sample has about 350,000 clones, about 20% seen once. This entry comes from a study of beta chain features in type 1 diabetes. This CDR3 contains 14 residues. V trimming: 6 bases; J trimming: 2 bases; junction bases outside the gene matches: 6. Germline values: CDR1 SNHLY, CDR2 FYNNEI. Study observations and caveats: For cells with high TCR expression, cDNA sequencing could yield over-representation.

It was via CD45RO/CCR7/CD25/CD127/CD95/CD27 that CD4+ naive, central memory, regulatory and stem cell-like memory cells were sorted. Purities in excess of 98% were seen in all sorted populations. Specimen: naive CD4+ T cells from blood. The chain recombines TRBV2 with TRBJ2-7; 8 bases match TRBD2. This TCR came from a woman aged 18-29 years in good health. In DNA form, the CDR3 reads TGTGCCAGCAGACGGGAGCGGGGGACCTACGAGCAGTACTTC. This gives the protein CASRRERGTYEQYF.